These T cell receptor beta chains were read from a single sample in a study of early T cells in non-severe SARS-CoV-2 infection. TCRdb recomputed calls from the 5' RACE reads with MiXCR, one row per CDR3 protein. The sample holds about 70,000 distinct CDR3 sequences, under 15% seen once. Sequenced input: whole blood. Receptors originate from an adult who was a healthcare worker with PCR-confirmed SARS-CoV-2 infection or an uninfected control (not recorded which). Each CDR3 is given with its conserved first and last residue. Each record gives: D gene, V gene, clone size, J gene, CDR3 protein, CDR3 DNA. D genes are given only for firm matches. Clone size appears in some rows only: once, few, many, or a class for an expanded clone.

TRBD1	TRBV5-1	NA	TRBJ1-1	CASEEGGRGPTEAFF	TGCGCCAGCGAGGAGGGTGGAAGGGGGCCCACTGAAGCTTTCTTT
NA	TRBV20-1	many	TRBJ2-7	CSARDNRGSSYEQYF	TGCAGTGCTAGAGATAATCGGGGGAGCTCCTACGAGCAGTACTTC
TRBD2	TRBV12-3/TRBV12-4	many	TRBJ2-3	CASSFRRGGTDTQYF	TGTGCCAGCAGTTTCCGGCGGGGGGGCACAGATACGCAGTATTTT
TRBD1	TRBV12-3/TRBV12-4	NA	TRBJ1-2	CASSTTGRAYGYTF	TGTGCCAGCAGCACGACAGGGAGAGCCTATGGCTACACCTTC
TRBD2	TRBV11-2	many	TRBJ2-7	CASSLEFMLRTSGTYEQYF	TGTGCCAGCAGCTTAGAATTCATGCTGAGGACTAGCGGAACCTACGAGCAGTACTTC
TRBD1	TRBV7-2	NA	TRBJ1-2	CASSFQGARGYTF	TGTGCCAGCAGCTTTCAGGGGGCGCGCGGCTACACCTTC
TRBD1	TRBV20-1	few	TRBJ1-2	CSARSWTGDGGYTF	TGCAGTGCTAGATCGTGGACAGGCGACGGTGGCTACACCTTC
TRBD2	TRBV20-1	NA	TRBJ2-1	CSVRGRDNEQFF	TGCAGTGTACGGGGGAGGGACAATGAGCAGTTCTTC
TRBD2	TRBV29-1	many	TRBJ2-3	CSGRLAKTDTQYF	TGCAGCGGACGACTAGCGAAAACAGATACGCAGTATTTT
NA	TRBV7-2	many	TRBJ2-7	CASSWILGGSSYEQYF	TGTGCCAGCAGCTGGATCCTCGGGGGAAGCTCCTACGAGCAGTACTTC
TRBD1	TRBV29-1	few	TRBJ2-1	CSVEDAGQGGTQFF	TGCAGCGTTGAAGATGCCGGACAGGGTGGTACGCAGTTCTTC
NA	TRBV6-1	many	TRBJ2-6	CASSEEVVANVLTF	TGTGCCAGCAGTGAGGAGGTAGTGGCCAACGTCCTGACTTTC
NA	TRBV19	many	TRBJ1-2	CASSITGPAYGYTF	TGTGCCAGTAGTATAACGGGACCGGCCTATGGCTACACCTTC
NA	TRBV6-6	many	TRBJ2-7	CASSYSAGRRSEQYF	TGTGCCAGCAGTTACTCTGCAGGGAGACGGAGCGAGCAGTACTTC
NA	TRBV7-2	many	TRBJ2-4	CASSLDPGVAKNIQYF	TGTGCCAGCAGCTTAGATCCAGGTGTAGCCAAAAACATTCAGTACTTC
NA	TRBV12-3/TRBV12-4	many	TRBJ2-7	CASSPALHFYEQYF	TGTGCCAGCAGTCCAGCGCTACATTTCTACGAGCAGTACTTC
NA	TRBV20-1	NA	TRBJ2-3	CSARLPLGTDTQYF	TGCAGTGCTCGGCTTCCCCTAGGCACAGATACGCAGTATTTT
NA	TRBV6-2/TRBV6-3	many	TRBJ2-6	CASSSTGVGANVLTF	TGTGCCAGCAGTTCGACGGGGGTTGGGGCCAACGTCCTGACTTTC
TRBD2	TRBV30	many	TRBJ2-7	CASEALAGVSYEQYF	TGTGCCTCCGAGGCACTAGCGGGGGTTTCCTACGAGCAGTACTTC
NA	TRBV9	NA	TRBJ1-6	CASSVSQVNSPLHF	TGTGCCAGCAGCGTATCCCAGGTTAATTCACCCCTCCACTTT
NA	TRBV29-1	NA	TRBJ1-2	CSVKEEGTYGYTF	TGCAGCGTTAAGGAGGAGGGGACCTATGGCTACACCTTC
NA	TRBV10-3	few	TRBJ2-1	CAIGDNEQFF	TGTGCCATCGGGGACAATGAGCAGTTCTTC
NA	TRBV7-2	many	TRBJ1-2	CASSLEVWQGPGGYTF	TGTGCCAGCAGCTTAGAGGTCTGGCAGGGACCGGGTGGCTACACCTTC
TRBD1	TRBV20-1	many	TRBJ1-5	CSARTGGHQPQHF	TGCAGTGCTAGAACAGGGGGACACCAGCCCCAGCATTTT
TRBD2	TRBV20-1	many	TRBJ2-7	CSARASGGLSYEQYF	TGCAGTGCTAGGGCTAGCGGGGGGCTCTCCTACGAGCAGTACTTC
NA	TRBV12-3/TRBV12-4	few	TRBJ2-1	CAISSYNEQFF	TGTGCCATTTCTTCCTACAATGAGCAGTTCTTC
TRBD2	TRBV29-1	many	TRBJ2-1	CSVGTSGFYNEQFF	TGCAGCGTGGGGACTAGCGGATTTTACAATGAGCAGTTCTTC
TRBD1	TRBV2	NA	TRBJ1-1	CASSNRGGTEAFF	TGTGCCAGCTCTAACAGGGGGGGCACTGAAGCTTTCTTT
NA	TRBV30	many	TRBJ2-7	CAWSGTTSYEQYF	TGTGCCTGGAGCGGGACAACATCCTACGAGCAGTACTTC
TRBD1	TRBV10-2	many	TRBJ2-3	CASRRDRGFGDTQYF	TGCGCCAGCAGGCGGGACAGGGGGTTTGGAGATACGCAGTATTTT
TRBD1	TRBV11-2	few	TRBJ1-2	CASSLTLQGNGYGYTF	TGTGCCAGCAGCTTGACGTTACAGGGGAATGGCTATGGCTACACCTTC
TRBD1	TRBV7-9	many	TRBJ2-7	CASSSRYARDSPYEQYF	TGTGCCAGCAGCTCGAGGTATGCCCGGGACAGCCCCTACGAGCAGTACTTC
NA	TRBV29-1	many	TRBJ1-1	CSVGSGWGMNTEAFF	TGCAGCGTTGGGTCCGGATGGGGGATGAACACTGAAGCTTTCTTT
TRBD1	TRBV20-1	few	TRBJ2-7	CSARNRGRDEQYF	TGCAGTGCTAGGAACAGGGGTCGGGACGAGCAGTACTTC
NA	TRBV2	many	TRBJ1-1	CASNLGLSNPEAFF	TGTGCCAGCAACCTGGGCCTCTCGAACCCTGAAGCTTTCTTT
TRBD1	TRBV7-8	many	TRBJ1-1	CASSPHYVPGQGSTEAFF	TGTGCCAGCAGCCCACATTATGTCCCGGGACAGGGGAGCACTGAAGCTTTCTTT
NA	TRBV27	NA	TRBJ2-1	CASSLQGGTYNEQFF	TGTGCCAGCAGTCTCCAAGGCGGGACTTACAATGAGCAGTTCTTC
NA	TRBV10-3	many	TRBJ1-1	CAIKGKEGNTEAFF	TGTGCCATCAAGGGAAAGGAAGGTAACACTGAAGCTTTCTTT
TRBD2	TRBV29-1	NA	TRBJ2-1	CSAILAGYNEQFF	TGCAGCGCAATACTAGCGGGATACAATGAGCAGTTCTTC
NA	TRBV30	many	TRBJ2-3	CAWGGGSSVDTQYF	TGTGCCTGGGGGGGCGGGAGTTCTGTAGATACGCAGTATTTT
TRBD2	TRBV6-4	many	TRBJ2-1	CASSPTSGGGNEQFF	TGTGCCAGCAGCCCTACTAGCGGGGGAGGGAATGAGCAGTTCTTC
TRBD1	TRBV7-8	many	TRBJ1-2	CASSGRDRMGNGYTF	TGTGCCAGCAGCGGGCGGGACAGGATGGGCAATGGCTACACCTTC
NA	TRBV29-1	many	TRBJ1-1	CSVGRDTEAFF	TGCAGCGTTGGCAGGGACACTGAAGCTTTCTTT
NA	TRBV12-3/TRBV12-4	many	TRBJ2-7	CASSSRQVNRYEQYF	TGTGCCAGCAGCTCAAGACAGGTGAATCGCTACGAGCAGTACTTC
TRBD1	TRBV3-1	many	TRBJ2-7	CASSLQTGGYYEQYF	TGTGCCAGCAGCCTTCAGACAGGGGGTTACTACGAGCAGTACTTC
TRBD1	TRBV12-3/TRBV12-4	NA	TRBJ2-7	CASSSTGGPYEQYF	TGTGCCAGCAGTTCAACAGGGGGACCCTACGAGCAGTACTTC
TRBD1	TRBV12-3/TRBV12-4	many	TRBJ2-5	CASSPGQGGKETQYF	TGTGCCAGCAGTCCAGGACAGGGAGGAAAAGAGACCCAGTACTTC
TRBD2	TRBV6-6	many	TRBJ2-7	CASSLRTRSTYEQYF	TGTGCCAGCAGTCTACGGACTAGAAGTACCTACGAGCAGTACTTC
TRBD2	TRBV6-2/TRBV6-3	many	TRBJ2-1	CASSFPTSGKDVGYNEQFF	TGTGCCAGCAGTTTCCCGACTAGCGGAAAGGATGTTGGTTACAATGAGCAGTTCTTC